A selection of T cell receptor beta chains follows, all from one sample in a study of blood T cells in healthy people across ages. TCRdb analysed the 5' RACE reads with MiXCR anew, one entry per CDR3 protein. The sample yields fewer than 800,000 distinct CDR3 sequences, approximately 50% seen once. Sequencing was performed on blood. The source of these receptors is a woman aged 55-70 years in good health. Both conserved end residues are part of each CDR3. The D gene is left open where the match is weak. Expanded clones are given a class, and other clones once, few, many or no size at all.

>TRBV29-1|TRBD1|TRBJ1-1|NA
TGCAGCGCGAGAGGGGGTCCCGGGACAGGGATGAACACTGAAGCTTTCTTT
CSARGGPGTGMNTEAFF
>TRBV20-1|TRBD2|TRBJ2-7|few
TGCAGTGCTAGAAGGCGGGGGAGTCTGGACTCGCGCGAGCAGTACTTC
CSARRRGSLDSREQYF
>TRBV7-2|NA|TRBJ1-6|many
TGTGCCAGCAGCTTCCGCAGGATGGGTTCACCCCTCCACTTT
CASSFRRMGSPLHF
>TRBV12-3/TRBV12-4|NA|TRBJ1-2|many
TGTGCCAGCAGTTTCAGCAGAGCTAACTATGGCTACACCTTC
CASSFSRANYGYTF
>TRBV7-2|NA|TRBJ1-5|NA
TGTGCCAGCAGCCGAGGGGGGAGTTGGGGCAATCAGCCCCAGCATTTT
CASSRGGSWGNQPQHF
>TRBV7-9|NA|TRBJ2-1|NA
TGTGCCAGCAGCTTAAAACCGGATGAGCAGTTCTTC
CASSLKPDEQFF
>TRBV7-3|TRBD2|TRBJ2-1|few
TGTGCCAGCAGCTTAGGGACTAGCGGAACTAATGAGCAGTTCTTC
CASSLGTSGTNEQFF
>TRBV27|NA|TRBJ2-7|NA
TGTGCCAGCGGCGCGGGACGGACCTACGAGCAGTACTTC
CASGAGRTYEQYF
>TRBV7-6|TRBD1|TRBJ2-1|NA
TGTGCCAGCAGCCTAGATACTTACAGGGGGAATGAGCAGTTCTTC
CASSLDTYRGNEQFF
>TRBV6-2/TRBV6-3|NA|TRBJ2-6|NA
TGTGCCAGCAGTCCAGGGGTGCGGGGTCCTGGGGCCAACGTCCTGACTTTC
CASSPGVRGPGANVLTF
>TRBV5-1|TRBD2|TRBJ2-1|NA
TGCGCCAGCAGCTTGGCTAGCGGGGTCAACAATGAGCAGTTCTTC
CASSLASGVNNEQFF
>TRBV29-1|TRBD2|TRBJ2-7|NA
TGCAGCGTTGAAGCCAGTAGCGGGAGCTCCTACAATGAGCAGTACTTC
CSVEASSGSSYNEQYF
>TRBV2|NA|TRBJ1-4|NA
TGTGCCAGCATCAGGACAACTAATGAAAAACTGATTTTT
CASIRTTNEKLIF
>TRBV20-1|TRBD1|TRBJ2-5|few
TGCAGTGCCGAACAGGGGGCCTCGAGGGAGACCCAGTACTTC
CSAEQGASRETQYF
>TRBV5-1|NA|TRBJ2-1|NA
TGCGCCAGCACGGTGGGAACAACCTACAATGAGCAGTTCTTC
CASTVGTTYNEQFF
>TRBV20-1|NA|TRBJ2-5|NA
TGCAGTGCTAGAGATTGGGTAGAACGAAGAGACCAGTACTTC
CSARDWVERRDQYF
>TRBV12-3/TRBV12-4|TRBD2|TRBJ2-3|NA
TGTGCCAGCAGCAGAGTAGCGGGAGATACGCAGTATTTT
CASSRVAGDTQYF
>TRBV29-1|TRBD2|TRBJ2-1|many
TGCAGCGTTGGTGCGACTAGCCCTTACAATGAGCAGTTCTTC
CSVGATSPYNEQFF
>TRBV10-3|NA|TRBJ2-1|NA
TGTGCCATCAGTCCCCCCGGGTACAATGAGCAGTTCTTC
CAISPPGYNEQFF
>TRBV7-3|TRBD1|TRBJ2-3|NA
TGTGCCAGCAGCCCCTACCGGGACAGTGATACGCAGTATTTT
CASSPYRDSDTQYF
>TRBV20-1|TRBD2|TRBJ2-1|few
TGCAGTGCTAGAAGGCTAGCGGTTTACAATGAGCAGTTCTTC
CSARRLAVYNEQFF
>TRBV11-2|NA|TRBJ2-4|few
TGTGCCAGCAGCTTAGGAGGAGGAGGCATTCAGTACTTC
CASSLGGGGIQYF
>TRBV20-1|TRBD1|TRBJ1-2|few
TGCAGTGCTAGGACAGGGGCCGCCTATGGCTACACCTTC
CSARTGAAYGYTF
>TRBV7-2|NA|TRBJ2-7|NA
TGTGCCAGCAGCTTAGATGGAGGGGGGCAGCCCCAGTACTTC
CASSLDGGGQPQYF
>TRBV20-1|NA|TRBJ2-1|NA
TGCAGTGCTAGAGAGGGGTCGGGGGGCAGTGAGCAGTTCTTC
CSAREGSGGSEQFF
>TRBV2|TRBD2|TRBJ2-7|few
TGTGCCAGCAACAGACTAGCGGAAACTTACGAGCAGTACTTC
CASNRLAETYEQYF
>TRBV29-1|NA|TRBJ1-2|NA
TGCAGCGTTGCTAGGGGGTCATTTGGCTACACCTTC
CSVARGSFGYTF
>TRBV20-1|NA|TRBJ2-5|NA
TGCAGTGGAGGTAGTGTGGGACCAGAGACCCAGTACTTC
CSGGSVGPETQYF
>TRBV7-2|TRBD2|TRBJ2-1|NA
TGTGCCAGCAGCCCACTAGCGGGCGACAATGAGCAGTTCTTC
CASSPLAGDNEQFF
>TRBV5-6|NA|TRBJ2-7|NA
TGTGCCAGCAGCTTCCCCGGAGAGTCCTACGAGCAGTACTTC
CASSFPGESYEQYF
>TRBV11-3|TRBD2|TRBJ2-5|NA
TGTGCCAGCAGCTGGACTAGCGGGAGAGAAGAGACCCAGTACTTC
CASSWTSGREETQYF
>TRBV3-1|NA|TRBJ1-2|NA
TGTGCCAGCAGCCCTACCGTCAGTAACTATGGCTACACCTTC
CASSPTVSNYGYTF
>TRBV5-1|TRBD1|TRBJ1-2|once
TGCGCCAGCAGCCACGGGGACAGGGGGCGAAGCTACACCTTC
CASSHGDRGRSYTF
>TRBV10-3|NA|TRBJ1-1|few
TGTGCCATCACCCCCACAGAGATGAACACTGAAGCTTTCTTT
CAITPTEMNTEAFF
>TRBV5-1|NA|TRBJ2-7|NA
TGCGCCAGCAGCTTGGGGACCGGGGGCATATCCTACGAGCAGTACTTC
CASSLGTGGISYEQYF
>TRBV9|TRBD1|TRBJ2-5|NA
TGTGCCAGCAGCGTACACGGTTTTCAGGGGGTTGGCAATGAGCAGTACTTC
CASSVHGFQGVGNEQYF
>TRBV7-2|TRBD1|TRBJ1-2|NA
TGTGCCAGCAGCCCAGGGACAGCGCGGAGCTACACCTTC
CASSPGTARSYTF
>TRBV24-1|NA|TRBJ2-1|few
TGTGCCACCAGTGATTGGGCGTTTGAGCAGTTCTTC
CATSDWAFEQFF
>TRBV5-1|TRBD2|TRBJ2-3|NA
TGCGCCAGCAGCTTAATGTCGGGAGGCTCAGATACGCAGTATTTT
CASSLMSGGSDTQYF
>TRBV9|NA|TRBJ2-7|once
TGTGCCAGCAGCGAAAGAGGGAGGGACAGAGGCTACGAGCAGTACTTC
CASSERGRDRGYEQYF
>TRBV18|NA|TRBJ2-3|few
TGTGCCAGCTCACGAGGGTTGGATACGCAGTATTTT
CASSRGLDTQYF
>TRBV5-6|NA|TRBJ1-4|NA
TGTGCCAGCAGCTCACGCACCCCGCGGTTAAGGACTACAACTAATGAAAAACTGTTTTTT
CASSSRTPRLRTTTNEKLFF
>TRBV5-6|TRBD2|TRBJ2-1|NA
TGTGCCAGCAGCTTGGTGACCGCGGGGGAAGGGAATGAGCAGTTCTTC
CASSLVTAGEGNEQFF
>TRBV20-1|NA|TRBJ1-5|once
TGCAGTGCTAGAGGGACCGGGACACCAAATCAGCCCCAGCATTTT
CSARGTGTPNQPQHF
>TRBV7-9|NA|TRBJ2-3|few
TGTGCCAGCAGCTTGGTCGCAGGGGACACAGATACGCAGTATTTT
CASSLVAGDTDTQYF
>TRBV5-1|NA|TRBJ1-1|NA
TGCGCCAGCAGCTTGGCCAATGGGGGCACTGAAGCTTTCTTT
CASSLANGGTEAFF
>TRBV5-1|TRBD1|TRBJ2-2|NA
TGCGCCAGCAGCACAACCGACAGGGAAAGGTACAACGGGGAGCTGTTTTTT
CASSTTDRERYNGELFF
>TRBV4-1|NA|TRBJ2-7|NA
TGCGCCAGCAGCCAAGAGCAGGGTTACGAGCAGTACTTC
CASSQEQGYEQYF
>TRBV14|NA|TRBJ2-7|once
TGTGCCAGCAGCCCTGCCGGGACCAGGTCCTTCGAGCAGTACTTC
CASSPAGTRSFEQYF
>TRBV12-3/TRBV12-4|NA|TRBJ2-3|once
TGTGCCACCGCGGAGACAGATACGCAGTATTTT
CATAETDTQYF
>TRBV20-1|TRBD1|TRBJ1-2|few
TGCAGTGCTGGAACAGGGGGCGGCTACACCTTC
CSAGTGGGYTF
>TRBV25-1|TRBD1|TRBJ2-7|NA
TGTGCCAGCAAACAGGGGGTATCCGACGAGCAGTACTTC
CASKQGVSDEQYF
>TRBV7-8|NA|TRBJ2-5|NA
TGTGCCAGCAGCTTAAGGGGGGATGAAGAGACCCAGTACTTC
CASSLRGDEETQYF
>TRBV18|TRBD2|TRBJ2-7|few
TGTGCCAGCTCGCCCGGGACTAGCGGGAGATCTTACGAGCAGTACTTC
CASSPGTSGRSYEQYF
>TRBV11-1|NA|TRBJ2-1|NA
TGTGCCAGCAGCTTATCAGGGAGGACTGGGCAGTTCTTC
CASSLSGRTGQFF
>TRBV2|TRBD1|TRBJ2-7|NA
TGTGCCAGCAGTGGAGGGGGCCTTTACGAGCAGTACTTC
CASSGGGLYEQYF
>TRBV20-1|NA|TRBJ1-1|NA
TGCAGTGCTGCCGTTGGGAACATGAACACTGAAGCTTTCTTT
CSAAVGNMNTEAFF